Below, 23 T cell receptor beta chains from the same sample are listed, as sequenced in a study of blood T cell repertoires in COVID-19. Assay used: immunoSEQ multiplex PCR; TCRdb lists only in-frame clones, some missing. Counted here are fewer than 80,000 clones, under 85% occurring once; the ten biggest clones make up roughly 15%. Sequencing was carried out using peripheral blood. The receptors come from a man aged 50 to 60 with COVID-19, enrolled during active disease.

V and J are TRBV12-3 or TRBV12-4 and TRBJ2-7; 8 bases are a match to TRBD1. The CDR3 is made up of 13 amino acids. V shed 5 bases and J 5 bases; nucleotides not matched to a gene: 5. The CDR3 DNA is TGTGCCAGCAGTGTGGGACAGGCGCACGAGCAGTACTTC. Translating gives CASSVGQAHEQYF.

The chain is built from TRBV23-1 and TRBJ2-1; a possible D gene is TRBD1 (6 bases). TRBV23-1 is given ORF status, its function remaining uncertain. This CDR3 has 18 amino acids. Trimming left V 2 bases short and J 6 bases short, with 23 bases between. CDR3 in DNA: TGCGCCAGCAGTCAACCAACAGTCCCGGCCGGACAGTCCAATGAGCAGTTCTTC. It is translated as CASSQPTVPAGQSNEQFF.

This chain joins TRBV5-1 and TRBJ2-7, with D possibly TRBD1 on 6 matching bases. From germline, CDR1 is SGHRS and CDR2 YFSETQ. This CDR3 has 11 residues. Trimming cost V 4 bases and J 9 bases, with 11 bases left between them. The CDR3 region is CASSPGQWQYF. The CDR3 region has the DNA TGCGCCAGCAGCCCAGGACAGTGGCAGTACTTC.

The gene calls are TRBV3-1 (or the pseudogene TRBV3-2) and TRBJ2-5; TRBD2 might be the D (6 bases). V gave up 0 bases and J gave up 7 bases, with 12 bases separating them. Germline CDR1 LGHDT, CDR2 YNNKEL (reference sequence). The CDR3 contains 14 residues. CDR3 nucleotides: TGTGCCAGCAGCCAAGAACGCCGGCGGGGGACCCAGTACTTC. It yields the protein CASSQERRRGTQYF.

CDR3 sequence (DNA): TGTGCCAGCAGCTTGAAGAGGGACGAGCAGTACTTC. Its translation is CASSLKRDEQYF. The rearrangement joins TRBV7-9 to TRBJ2-7; possibly TRBD2 for D (5 bases). The CDR3 extends over 12 amino acids. Trimming stripped 3 bases from V and 5 bases from J, with 8 bases between. Germline V CDR1 and CDR2: SEHNR, FQNEAQ (reference sequence).

The genes are TRBV6-6 and TRBJ1-1, with 9 nucleotides matching TRBD1. The CDR3 has 15 residues. V lost 5 bases to trimming and J lost 3 bases; unmatched junction nucleotides: 7. CDR1 and CDR2 (germline): MNHNY, SVGAGI (reference sequence). DNA of the CDR3: TGTGCCAGCAGTACAGGGGGCGGGGGGTACACTGAAGCTTTCTTT. Translated: CASSTGGGGYTEAFF.

V usage is TRBV3-1 (or the pseudogene TRBV3-2) and J usage is TRBJ1-3, with 9 bases aligning to TRBD1. CDR1 and CDR2 from the germline V gene are LGHDT and YNNKEL (reference sequence). V lost 2 bases and J lost 3; bases outside the gene matches: 5. The CDR3 has 16 amino acids. The CDR3 region has the DNA TGTGCCAGCAGCCAACTACCGGGACAGGGTGGAAACACCATATATTTT. The encoded protein is CASSQLPGQGGNTIYF.

This clone has a handful of counts. This chain joins TRBV20-1 and TRBJ1-1; D is possibly TRBD1 (5 bases). The ends were cut back, 3 bases at V and 3 bases at J, with 20 bases in the middle. Germline CDR1 DFQATT, CDR2 SNEGSKA (reference sequence). This CDR3 has 16 amino acids. The DNA of the CDR3 is TGCAGTGCTAGTATAGGCGGGGGGGGATGGGACACTGAAGCTTTCTTT. It yields the protein CSASIGGGGWDTEAFF.

V gene TRBV29-1 combines with J gene TRBJ2-3; D may be TRBD2 (6 bases). Germline CDR1 reads SQVTM; CDR2 reads ANQGSEA. The CDR3 has 14 residues. Trimming removed 7 bases at V and 5 bases at J, with 19 bases between. The CDR3 bases are TGCAGCGCCGCTGCGGGGCCCGGCGGAGATACGCAGTATTTT. It is translated as CSAAAGPGGDTQYF.

The chain recombines TRBV14 with TRBJ2-7; D gene ambiguous. CDR1 is SGHDN, CDR2 FVKESK, per germline. The CDR3 length is 14 residues. V was cut by 1 base and J by 2 bases, with 9 bases left in between. The CDR3 spells CASSQGHKTYEQYF. CDR3 DNA: TGTGCCAGCAGCCAAGGTCACAAAACCTACGAGCAGTACTTC.

The chain links TRBV7-9 to TRBJ2-1; no firm D call. The CDR3 is 13 amino acids. The ends were cut back, 1 base at V and 6 bases at J, with 7 bases in the middle. In germline, CDR1 is SEHNR, CDR2 FQNEAQ (reference sequence). The CDR3 reads CASSLVARNEQFF. DNA for the CDR3: TGTGCCAGCAGCTTAGTAGCCCGCAATGAGCAGTTCTTC.

V usage is TRBV7-6 and J usage is TRBJ1-2, with 8 nucleotides matching TRBD1. Germline assignment: CDR1 SGHVS and CDR2 FNYEAQ. CDR3 size: 19 residues. The V segment lost 4 bases and the J segment 1 base; nucleotides outside the gene matches: 17. The CDR3 DNA reads TGTGCCAGCAGCTCCCGCTTGGGAAGACAGGGGCCGCGTAACTATGGCTACACCTTC. Amino acid sequence: CASSSRLGRQGPRNYGYTF.

This chain uses TRBV7-2 with TRBJ2-1; 8 nucleotides line up with TRBD1. The CDR3 is 14 amino acids. Germline V gene lookup returns CDR1 SGHTA and CDR2 FQGNSA. J was trimmed by 8 bases and V by 6 bases; bases with no gene match: 9. Here the CDR3 reads CASSRTGRWDEQFF. CDR3 nucleotide sequence: TGTGCCAGCAGTCGGACAGGGAGATGGGATGAGCAGTTCTTC. Looking up the rest from reference TRBV7-2 and TRBJ2-1 gives the full variable domain: GAGVSQSPSNKVTEKGKDVELRCDPISGHTALYWYRQSLGQGLEFLIYFQGNSAPDKSGLPSDRFSAERTGGSVSTLTIQRTQQEDSAVYLCASSRTGRWDEQFFGPGTRLTVL.

J is TRBJ2-7 and V is TRBV5-6, with TRBD1 as a possible D gene (5 bases). With 0 bases removed from V and 3 bases from J, the gap between germline ends came to 10 bases. The CDR3 is 14 amino acids. Germline values: CDR1 SGHDT, CDR2 YYEEEE. CDR3 nucleotide sequence: TGTGCCAGCAGCTTGGAGGGCAGGGTCTACGAGCAGTACTTC. This gives the protein CASSLEGRVYEQYF.

The V and J genes are TRBV7-9 and TRBJ1-6; 7 bases are a match to TRBD1. From germline, CDR1 is SEHNR and CDR2 FQNEAQ (reference sequence). This CDR3 is 15 amino acids long. With 4 bases clipped from V and 2 bases from J, the junction kept 2 bases outside the gene matches. The CDR3 nucleotides read TGTGCCAGCAGCTGGGGGACAGCCTATAATTCACCCCTCCACTTT. This gives the protein CASSWGTAYNSPLHF.

In DNA, the CDR3 is TGTGCCAGCAGCAAACCCCCCTCGGTTGGGCTTTCGGGAAACACCATATATTTT. Translation: CASSKPPSVGLSGNTIYF. The V gene is TRBV21-1, the J gene TRBJ1-3; the listed D gene, TRBD1, was not tested against the DNA. TRBV21-1 is annotated as a pseudogene. The CDR3 runs to 18 residues.

Here the CDR3 reads CASSERQGAVEQYF. As DNA, the CDR3 is TGTGCCAGCAGCGAGAGACAGGGGGCGGTCGAGCAGTACTTC. V and J are TRBV5-5 and TRBJ2-7, with 10 bases aligning to TRBD1. This CDR3 comprises 14 residues. Germline V gives CDR1 SGHKS, CDR2 YYEKEE (reference sequence). V was clipped by 4 bases and J by 6 bases; unmatched bases: 7.

The rearrangement uses TRBV6-1 and TRBJ2-1; the D gene is possibly TRBD1 (5 bases). CDR3 length: 15 residues. Looked up from germline, CDR1 is MNHNS and CDR2 is SASEGT. The V gene lost 0 bases and the J gene lost 5 bases, with 11 bases spanning the gap. CDR3 in amino acids: CASSEANDRDNEQFF. For the CDR3, the DNA is TGTGCCAGCAGTGAAGCGAACGACAGAGACAATGAGCAGTTCTTC.

The genes are TRBV29-1 and TRBJ1-5, with 10 nucleotides matching TRBD1. Per germline, CDR1 SQVTM and CDR2 ANQGSEA. The CDR3 totals 15 residues. The ends lost 6 bases at V and 1 base at J; junction bases unmatched: 6. The chain's CDR3 is CSVGQGGRSNQPQHF. The CDR3 region has the DNA TGCAGCGTAGGACAGGGGGGTCGAAGCAATCAGCCCCAGCATTTT.

The chain employs TRBV19 and TRBJ2-1; maybe TRBD2 (6 bases). The CDR3 covers 16 residues. Germline CDR1 LNHDA, CDR2 SQIVND (reference sequence). The ends were cut back, 6 bases at V and 6 bases at J, with 21 bases in the middle. The DNA of the CDR3 is TGTGCCAGTAGCCCAAACGGAGCGGGCCGGCCCAATGAGCAGTTCTTC. As protein: CASSPNGAGRPNEQFF.

This chain links TRBV6-5 with TRBJ2-7; D may be TRBD1 (6 bases). Trimming stripped 5 bases from V and 3 bases from J, with 8 bases between. The CDR3 is 12 residues long. In germline, CDR1 is MNHEY, CDR2 SVGAGI. The CDR3 loop reads CASSQQGYEQYF. For the CDR3, the DNA is TGTGCCAGCAGTCAACAGGGCTACGAGCAGTACTTC.

V gene TRBV4-1 combines with J gene TRBJ2-2; 7 nucleotides line up with TRBD2. CDR3 length: 16 residues. The junction had 8 bases not matched to a gene; V was cut back by 3 bases and J by 4 bases. The germline V gene has CDR1 MGHRA and CDR2 YSYEKL. Here the CDR3 reads CASSHPVGLGTGELFF. As DNA, the CDR3 is TGCGCCAGCAGCCACCCCGTCGGACTAGGCACCGGGGAGCTGTTTTTT.

The chain combines TRBV28 with TRBJ1-2; 7 positions match TRBD1. After removal of 7 bases from V and 2 bases from J, the junction contained 4 bases not matched to a gene. This CDR3 has 13 residues. Germline V lookup: CDR1 MDHEN, CDR2 SYDVKM. The CDR3 spells CASIGGGNYGYTF. The DNA of the CDR3 is TGTGCCAGCATCGGAGGGGGCAACTATGGCTACACCTTC.